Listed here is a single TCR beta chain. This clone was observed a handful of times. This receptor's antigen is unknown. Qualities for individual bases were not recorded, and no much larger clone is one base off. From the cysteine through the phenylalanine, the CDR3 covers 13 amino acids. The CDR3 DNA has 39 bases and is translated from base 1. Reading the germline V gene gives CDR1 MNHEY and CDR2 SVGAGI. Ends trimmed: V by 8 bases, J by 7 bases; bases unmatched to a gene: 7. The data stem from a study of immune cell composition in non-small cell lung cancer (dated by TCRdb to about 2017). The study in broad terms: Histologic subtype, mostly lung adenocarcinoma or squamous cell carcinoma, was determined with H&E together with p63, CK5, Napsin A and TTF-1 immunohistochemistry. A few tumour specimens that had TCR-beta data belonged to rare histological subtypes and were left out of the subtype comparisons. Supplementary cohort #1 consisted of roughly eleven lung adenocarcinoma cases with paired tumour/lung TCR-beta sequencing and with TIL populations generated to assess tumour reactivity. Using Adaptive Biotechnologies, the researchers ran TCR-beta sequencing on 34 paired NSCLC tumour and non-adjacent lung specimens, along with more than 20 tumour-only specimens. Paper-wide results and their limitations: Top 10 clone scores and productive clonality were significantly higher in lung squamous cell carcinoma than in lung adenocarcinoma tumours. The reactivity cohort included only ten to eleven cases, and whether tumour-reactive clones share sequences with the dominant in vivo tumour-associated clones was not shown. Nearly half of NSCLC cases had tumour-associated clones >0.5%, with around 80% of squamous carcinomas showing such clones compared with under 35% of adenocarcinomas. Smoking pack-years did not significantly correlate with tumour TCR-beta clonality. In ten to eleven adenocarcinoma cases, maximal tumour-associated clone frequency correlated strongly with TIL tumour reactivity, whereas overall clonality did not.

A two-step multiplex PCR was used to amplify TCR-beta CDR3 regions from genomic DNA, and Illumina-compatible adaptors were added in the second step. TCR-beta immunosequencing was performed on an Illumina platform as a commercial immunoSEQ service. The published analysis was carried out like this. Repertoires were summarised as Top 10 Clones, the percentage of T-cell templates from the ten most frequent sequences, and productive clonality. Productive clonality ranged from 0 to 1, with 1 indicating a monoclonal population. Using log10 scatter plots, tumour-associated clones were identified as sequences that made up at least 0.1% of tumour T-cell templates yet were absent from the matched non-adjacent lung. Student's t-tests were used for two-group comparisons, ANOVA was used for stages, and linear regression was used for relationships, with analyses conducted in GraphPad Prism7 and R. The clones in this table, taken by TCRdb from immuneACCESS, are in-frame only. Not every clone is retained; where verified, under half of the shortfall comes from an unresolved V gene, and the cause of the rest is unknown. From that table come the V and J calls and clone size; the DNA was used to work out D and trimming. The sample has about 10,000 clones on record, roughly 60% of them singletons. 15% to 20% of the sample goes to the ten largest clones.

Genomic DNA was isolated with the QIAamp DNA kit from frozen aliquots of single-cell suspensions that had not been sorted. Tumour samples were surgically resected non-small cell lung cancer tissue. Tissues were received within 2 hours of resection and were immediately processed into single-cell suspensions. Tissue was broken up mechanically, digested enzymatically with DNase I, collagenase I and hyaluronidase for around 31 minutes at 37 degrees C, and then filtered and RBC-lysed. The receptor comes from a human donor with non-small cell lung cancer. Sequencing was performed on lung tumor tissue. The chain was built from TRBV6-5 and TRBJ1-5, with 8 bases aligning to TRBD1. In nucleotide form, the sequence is TGTGCCAGCCGACAGGGGTATTACCAGCCCCAGCATTTT. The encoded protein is CASRQGYYQPQHF.